This record concerns one T cell receptor (beta chain) sequence. The antigen is not known. All donors qualified as healthy HIV-negative adults and had experienced no recent acute infections or vaccinations. Some 90 million PBMCs served as the genomic DNA source for unsorted samples. Only in-frame clones appear in the TCRdb table, and some are missing; sequencing was by immunoSEQ multiplex PCR. The repertoire consists of hundreds of thousands of clones, with more than 75% occurring once and the leading ten covering about 12%. This entry comes from a study of shared clonotypes between healthy human individuals. Findings and limits, study-wide: With few donors, the genetic and exposure-history diversity represented was limited.

Germline V CDR1 and CDR2: SGHKS, YYEKEE (reference sequence). The CDR3 spans 17 residues. The V segment lost 4 bases and the J segment 3 bases; nucleotides outside the gene matches: 8. The sample was PBMCs. The source of this sequence is a woman in her forties in good health. Some clones in this sample may be carry-over from other donors' samples. The rearrangement uses TRBV5-5 and TRBJ2-2; TRBD2 matches at 11 bases. The CDR3 coding sequence is TGTGCCAGCAGCCTCGGGACTAGCGGAGCCCACACCGGGGAGCTGTTTTTT. It yields the protein CASSLGTSGAHTGELFF.